Each of the 32 T cell receptor beta chains below was sequenced from the same sample in a study. MiXCR was run by TCRdb on the 5' RACE reads, yielding one entry per CDR3 protein. The table lists some 45,000 distinct CDR3 sequences, 28% of them singletons. The sequencing sample was made of naive CD4+ T cells sorted from blood. This sample's subset: naive CD4+ T cells, CD4+CD45RA+CD25-. The receptors come from a female donor with breast cancer.

Points on this clonotype: A much larger clonotype is one base distant, so this may be a read error. The conserved phenylalanine or tryptophan normally closing the CDR3 is absent here, so this likely arose from a read error. The chain joins TRBV5-1 to TRBJ1-1; D gene uncertain. Germline V lookup: CDR1 SGHRS, CDR2 YFSETQ. CDR3 size: 14 residues. V was clipped by 0 bases and J by 1 base, with 7 bases between them. Here the CDR3 reads CASSLAAANTEAFI. The CDR3 DNA follows: TGCGCCAGCAGCTTGGCTGCAGCGAACACTGAAGCTTTCATT.

There are a few counts of this clonotype. This chain connects TRBV7-8 to TRBJ2-5; D gene uncertain. V lost 5 bases to trimming and J lost 1 base, with 5 bases between them. The germline V gene encodes CDR1 SGHVS and CDR2 FQNEAQ. The CDR3 has 12 amino acids. This chain's CDR3 is CASSRLQETQYF. The CDR3 DNA reads TGTGCCAGCAGCCGGCTCCAAGAGACCCAGTACTTC.

The V gene is TRBV2, the J gene TRBJ1-1, with unresolved D. V was pared by 0 bases and J by 13 bases, with 0 bases between. CDR3 length equals 8 residues. Germline V gene sequence: CDR1 SNHLY, CDR2 FYNNEI. CDR3 nucleotides: TGTGCCAGCAGTGAAGCTTTCTTT. Protein: CASSEAFF.

The chain is built from TRBV3-1 and TRBJ1-1; D perhaps matches TRBD1 (5 bases). V lost 4 bases to trimming and J lost 4 bases, with 19 bases between them. Per the germline V gene, CDR1 is LGHDT and CDR2 is YNNKEL (reference sequence). The CDR3 loop spans 16 amino acids. CDR3 residues: CASSLLPQGMGTEAFF. The CDR3, as DNA: TGTGCCAGCAGCCTTTTACCCCAGGGAATGGGCACTGAAGCTTTCTTT.

V gene TRBV9 combines with J gene TRBJ2-5; D remains unclear. The germline V gene encodes CDR1 SGDLS and CDR2 YYNGEE. The CDR3 has 13 amino acids. V lost 4 bases and J 1 base, leaving 8 bases between the germline ends. As DNA, the CDR3 is TGTGCCAGCAGCTCGGCAGCCCAAGAGACCCAGTACTTC. Encoded protein: CASSSAAQETQYF.

This clonotype was detected ten times or more. The chain employs TRBV20-1 and TRBJ1-3; D gene unclear. The CDR3 contains 14 residues. V shed 0 bases and J shed 1 base, with 7 bases lying between them. Germline CDR1 reads DFQATT; CDR2 reads SNEGSKA (reference sequence). The CDR3, as DNA: TGCAGTGCTAGAGATCCAACATCTGGAAACACCATATATTTT. Its translation: CSARDPTSGNTIYF.

The V and J genes are TRBV5-4 and TRBJ1-1; 9 bases align to TRBD1. Germline V gene data show CDR1 as SGHNT and CDR2 as YYREEE (reference sequence). The V segment lost 5 bases and the J segment 6 bases; nucleotides outside the gene matches: 11. The CDR3 is 15 residues long. The CDR3 DNA sequence: TGTGCCAGCAGACGACAGGGGGTGAATTTCGCTGAAGCTTTCTTT. Protein: CASRRQGVNFAEAFF.

In its sample, this clonotype was seen a few times. DNA for the CDR3: TGTGCCAGCAGCTTAAAGGTTATATACGAGCAGTACTTC. It specifies CASSLKVIYEQYF. This chain joins TRBV7-2 and TRBJ2-7; no reliable D call. The CDR3 totals 13 residues. V lost 2 bases, J lost 4 bases, and 9 bases lay in between. Germline lookup yields CDR1 SGHTA and CDR2 FQGNSA. The full variable domain, its missing parts supplied by reference TRBV7-2 and TRBJ2-7, is GAGVSQSPSNKVTEKGKDVELRCDPISGHTALYWYRQSLGQGLEFLIYFQGNSAPDKSGLPSDRFSAERTGGSVSTLTIQRTQQEDSAVYLCASSLKVIYEQYFGPGTRLTVT.

This clonotype came up a few times. This chain uses TRBV10-3 with TRBJ2-7, with D perhaps TRBD1 (6 bases). This CDR3 region has 12 residues. CDR1 and CDR2 from the germline V gene are ENHRY and SYGVKD. V lost 6 bases to trimming and J lost 3 bases, with 9 bases between them. The CDR3 DNA is TGTGCCATCAGCGGGACATTCTACGAGCAGTACTTC. This encodes CAISGTFYEQYF.

This clonotype has more than one count but fewer than ten. CDR3 amino acids: CSAADTLNTEAFF. The CDR3 DNA is TGCAGTGCCGCGGACACTTTGAACACTGAAGCTTTCTTT. The chain links TRBV20-1 to TRBJ1-1, with D perhaps TRBD1 (5 bases). Trimming removed 6 bases from V and 0 bases from J, with 11 bases in between. The CDR3 is 13 amino acids. Germline values: CDR1 DFQATT, CDR2 SNEGSKA (reference sequence).

This CDR3 reads CSPKGLAGGFLEQYF. The CDR3 DNA is TGCAGTCCGAAGGGACTAGCGGGGGGCTTCTTGGAGCAGTACTTC. The chain recombines TRBV20-1 with TRBJ2-7; 15 bases are shared with TRBD2. The V and J ends lost 8 bases and 7 bases, in that order; junction bases with no gene match: 12. From germline, CDR1 is DFQATT and CDR2 SNEGSKA (reference sequence). The CDR3 sequence is 15 residues long.

Regarding this clonotype: At one end, the junction sequence differs from germline, possibly due to a read error. The DNA of the CDR3 is TGTGCTAGCAGCTTAGCGATCCAGGGCCGTGGCTACACCTTC. Translating gives CASSLAIQGRGYTF. The chain is built from TRBV7-7 and TRBJ1-2, with TRBD1 as a possible D gene (5 bases). Germline values: CDR1 SSHAT, CDR2 FNYEAQ (reference sequence). CDR3 length: 14 amino acids. Using reference TRBV7-7 and TRBJ1-2 for the parts outside the CDR3, the full variable domain is GAGVSQSPRYKVTKRGQDVTLRCDPISSHATLYWYQQALGQGPEFLTYFNYEAQPDKSGLPSDRFSAERPEGSISTLTIQRTEQRDSAMYRCASSLAIQGRGYTFGSGTRLTVV.

This clonotype was recorded at least ten times. The genes are TRBV4-1 and TRBJ1-5; 9 bases agree with TRBD1. Germline CDR1 is MGHRA and CDR2 is YSYEKL. The CDR3 loop spans 16 amino acids. Germline trimming cut 2 bases from V and 3 bases from J; bases unmatched to any gene: 5. The CDR3 coding sequence is TGCGCCAGCAGCCAACGGGACAGGGCTTACAATCAGCCCCAGCATTTT. Protein: CASSQRDRAYNQPQHF.

J is TRBJ1-4 and V is TRBV18, with 8 bases matching TRBD1. From germline, CDR1 is KGHSH and CDR2 LQKENI. CDR3 size: 16 residues. V trimming: 9 bases; J trimming: 5 bases; junction bases outside the gene matches: 14. Here the CDR3 DNA reads TGTGCCAGTTCGCACGGACAGGGCGAGGGGAATGAAAAACTGTTTTTT. It is translated as CASSHGQGEGNEKLFF.

This clonotype was seen only a few times. The chain uses TRBV12-3 or TRBV12-4 and TRBJ2-1, with D possibly called TRBD1 or TRBD2 (5 bases each). The V gene lost 7 bases and the J gene lost 8 bases, with 21 bases spanning the gap. There are 15 residues in the CDR3. CDR3 protein: CASIKRRDGLDEQFF. The CDR3 DNA sequence: TGTGCCAGCATCAAACGCCGGGACGGACTGGATGAGCAGTTCTTC.

The chain employs TRBV27 and TRBJ1-5, with a possible D match to TRBD1 (6 bases). This CDR3 contains 13 residues. Trimming took 4 bases from V and 4 from J, leaving 8 bases between them. Germline CDR1 reads MNHEY; CDR2 reads SMNVEV (reference sequence). The CDR3 DNA reads TGTGCCAGCAGTTGGGGGGCAAATCAGCCCCAGCATTTT. Its translation is CASSWGANQPQHF.

This clonotype was counted only a few times. This rearrangement joins TRBV29-1 to TRBJ2-2, with TRBD1 identical over 7 bases. Germline values: CDR1 SQVTM, CDR2 ANQGSEA. V trimming: 3 bases; J trimming: 1 base; junction bases outside the gene matches: 5. The CDR3 extends over 15 amino acids. The CDR3 protein is CSVELGQMNTGELFF. The CDR3 DNA sequence: TGCAGCGTTGAGTTGGGACAGATGAACACCGGGGAGCTGTTTTTT.

This clonotype was observed a few times. The chain links TRBV7-2 to TRBJ2-3; D is unresolved. This CDR3 region has 14 residues. Germline V gene sequence: CDR1 SGHTA, CDR2 FQGNSA. V was shortened by 5 bases and J by 1 base, with 10 bases between the two germline ends. The CDR3 reads CASSPSAGTDTQYF. As DNA, the CDR3 is TGTGCCAGCAGCCCCAGTGCAGGCACAGATACGCAGTATTTT.

This clonotype was seen a few times. The rearrangement uses TRBV11-2 and TRBJ1-1; 8 bases map to TRBD1. Germline trimming cut 4 bases from V and 1 base from J; bases unmatched to any gene: 5. From germline, CDR1 is SGHAT and CDR2 FQNNGV. The CDR3 has 15 residues. CDR3 bases: TGTGCCAGCAGCTCTGTGGGACAGGCGAACACTGAAGCTTTCTTT. Amino acid sequence: CASSSVGQANTEAFF. The full variable domain, with the rest looked up from reference TRBV11-2 and TRBJ1-1, is EAGVAQSPRYKIIEKRQSVAFWCNPISGHATLYWYQQILGQGPKLLIQFQNNGVVDDSQLPKDRFSAERLKGVDSTLKIQPAKLEDSAVYLCASSSVGQANTEAFFGQGTRLTVV.

J is TRBJ2-7 and V is TRBV29-1, with 9 bases aligning to TRBD1. The CDR3 extends over 14 amino acids. Germline CDR1 and CDR2: SQVTM and ANQGSEA. V trimming: 1 base; J trimming: 4 bases; junction bases outside the gene matches: 5. The CDR3 DNA is TGCAGCGTTGAAGGAGGGACAGGGCGGTACGAGCAGTACTTC. Translation gives CSVEGGTGRYEQYF.

The CDR3 loop reads CASSQDPGGGETQYF. CDR3 bases: TGCGCCAGCAGCCAAGATCCGGGAGGGGGGGAGACCCAGTACTTC. The J gene is TRBJ2-5, the V gene TRBV4-1, with 8 bases that match TRBD2. The CDR3 has 15 amino acids. From germline, CDR1 is MGHRA and CDR2 YSYEKL. The V segment lost 0 bases and the J segment 5 bases; nucleotides outside the gene matches: 5.

In DNA, the CDR3 is TGTGCCAGCAGCGTAGCCCCGGGGCCTACCTACGAGCAGTACTTC. It codes for CASSVAPGPTYEQYF. The rearrangement uses TRBV9 and TRBJ2-7, with D perhaps matching TRBD1 or TRBD2 (5 bases each). This CDR3 spans 15 amino acids. Trimming removed 0 bases from V and 2 bases from J, with 12 bases in between. Germline V gene lookup returns CDR1 SGDLS and CDR2 YYNGEE.

The rearrangement uses TRBV11-2 and TRBJ2-4, with D perhaps being TRBD1 or TRBD2 (6 bases each). This CDR3 contains 14 residues. Trimming cost V 1 base and J 8 bases, with 12 bases left between them. Germline CDR1 reads SGHAT; CDR2 reads FQNNGV. The CDR3 spells CASSLAARGDIQYF. In DNA, the CDR3 is TGTGCCAGCAGCTTAGCAGCAAGGGGGGACATTCAGTACTTC.

This clonotype was observed a few times. V and J are TRBV6-1 and TRBJ1-6; D is uncertain. CDR1 MNHNS and CDR2 SASEGT come from the germline V gene. V was cut by 6 bases and J by 1 base, with 4 bases left in between. The CDR3 is made up of 13 amino acids. DNA of the CDR3: TGTGCCAGCAGAGCTTCCTATAATTCACCCCTCCACTTT. This codes for CASRASYNSPLHF.

The chain has TRBV7-9 and TRBJ2-1; no definite D call. CDR1 is SEHNR and CDR2 is FQNEAQ in the germline V gene (reference sequence). Trimming pared 4 bases from V and 6 bases from J, leaving 7 bases between. The CDR3 contains 12 residues. CDR3 nucleotides: TGTGCCAGCAGCTATACCGGCAATGAGCAGTTCTTC. Its protein product is CASSYTGNEQFF.

This clonotype occurred many times. The genes are TRBV9 and TRBJ2-2, with 9 nucleotides matching TRBD2. There are 16 residues in the CDR3. Trimming removed 0 bases from V and 6 bases from J; junction bases left unmatched: 6. Germline V gene lookup returns CDR1 SGDLS and CDR2 YYNGEE. In DNA, the CDR3 is TGTGCCAGCAGCGTAGTTTTAGCGGGAGCTCCCGGGGAGCTGTTTTTT. Protein sequence: CASSVVLAGAPGELFF. Complete variable domain (other parts from reference TRBV9 and TRBJ2-2): DSGVTQTPKHLITATGQRVTLRCSPRSGDLSVYWYQQSLDQGLQFLIQYYNGEERAKGNILERFSAQQFPDLHSELNLSSLELGDSALYFCASSVVLAGAPGELFFGEGSRLTVL.

This chain links TRBV3-1 with TRBJ2-7; D may be TRBD1 (6 bases). The CDR3 is 13 residues long. V lost 4 bases and J 6 bases, leaving 13 bases between the germline ends. Per germline, CDR1 LGHDT and CDR2 YNNKEL (reference sequence). The CDR3 protein is CASSPERGGEQYF. The CDR3 DNA sequence: TGTGCCAGCAGCCCGGAGCGAGGGGGCGAGCAGTACTTC.

V and J are TRBV20-1 and TRBJ2-1, with a weak D call TRBD1 (6 bases). V was shortened by 1 base and J by 3 bases, with 13 bases between the two germline ends. The CDR3 runs 15 residues. Germline V lookup: CDR1 DFQATT, CDR2 SNEGSKA (reference sequence). The CDR3: CSARGLDSDYNEQFF. The CDR3 DNA follows: TGCAGTGCTAGAGGTCTGGACAGTGACTACAATGAGCAGTTCTTC.

This clonotype came up a few times. The chain has TRBV6-6 and TRBJ2-3; 8 nucleotides align to TRBD1. The CDR3 has 15 amino acids. Germline values: CDR1 MNHNY, CDR2 SVGAGI (reference sequence). The J segment lost 6 bases and the V segment lost 7 bases, leaving 12 bases of the junction unmatched. CDR3 in amino acids: CASTPGQGLGDTQYF. In DNA, the CDR3 is TGTGCCAGCACCCCCGGACAGGGCCTTGGGGATACGCAGTATTTT.

The chain is built from TRBV4-2 and TRBJ1-1; D is perhaps TRBD1 (5 bases). The germline gives CDR1 LGHNA, CDR2 YNFKEQ. V was cut by 0 bases and J by 4 bases, with 9 bases left in between. The length of the CDR3 is 14 residues. The CDR3 region is CASSQELGGTEAFF. The CDR3 region has the DNA TGTGCCAGCAGCCAAGAATTGGGGGGCACTGAAGCTTTCTTT.

This clonotype has only a few counts. The chain has TRBV7-3 and TRBJ1-1, with 9 bases matching TRBD1. J was trimmed by 0 bases and V by 5 bases; bases with no gene match: 7. The CDR3 loop spans 16 amino acids. Per the germline V gene, CDR1 is SGHTA and CDR2 is FQGTGA. The CDR3 DNA reads TGTGCCAGCAGCAACACAGGGGGCTTATTGAACACTGAAGCTTTCTTT. It specifies CASSNTGGLLNTEAFF.

This clonotype has only a few counts. CDR3 protein: CASSVDVGEQFF. The CDR3 DNA follows: TGTGCCAGCAGCGTAGATGTGGGTGAGCAGTTCTTC. This rearrangement joins TRBV9 to TRBJ2-1; D gene ambiguous. Germline CDR1 and CDR2: SGDLS and YYNGEE. CDR3 length: 12 amino acids. V dropped 0 bases and J dropped 9 bases, with 7 bases sitting between them.